Following are 3 T cell receptor beta chains from one sample sequenced in a study of vaccination and CD4 T cells after COVID-19. Sequenced with the Oncomine TCR Beta short-read assay was DNA taken from cultured CD4+ T cells. TCRdb redid the calling of the PCR reads with MiXCR, one entry per CDR3 protein. This table has approximately 13,000 distinct CDR3 sequences, 35% to 55% appearing once. These TCRs are of unknown antigen specificity. The treatment: approximately nine-day PBMC culture with coronavirus spike peptide pools or control peptides (ViraFEST assay). The material was CD4+ T cells from blood, cultured in vitro, obtained before SARS-CoV-2 vaccination. The receptors here all came from a human donor who had recovered from COVID-19.

This chain links TRBV24-1 with TRBJ2-7; unclear D gene. Trimming stripped 7 bases from V and 0 bases from J, with 0 bases between. This CDR3 is 10 amino acids long. Looked up from germline, CDR1 is KGHDR and CDR2 is SFDVKD. CDR3 region: CATSSYEQYF. In nucleotides, the CDR3 is TGTGCCACCAGCTCCTACGAGCAGTACTTC.

This chain links TRBV20-1 with TRBJ2-1, with D perhaps matching TRBD1 (6 bases). From germline, CDR1 is DFQATT and CDR2 SNEGSKA (reference sequence). V lost 4 bases, J lost 0 bases, and 10 bases lay in between. The CDR3 has 14 amino acids. CDR3 in amino acids: CSATQGSSYNEQFF. Written as DNA, the CDR3 is TGCAGTGCTACCCAGGGGTCCTCCTACAATGAGCAGTTCTTC.

This chain joins TRBV6-5 and TRBJ1-2; tentative D call: TRBD1 (5 bases). This CDR3 is 14 amino acids long. Germline-derived CDR1 and CDR2 are MNHEY and SVGAGI. The V end lost 0 bases, the J end lost 7 bases, and 12 bases lay between the germline ends. CDR3 in DNA: TGTGCCAGCAGTTACTCCGAACTAGGGACTGGCTACACCTTC. Its protein is CASSYSELGTGYTF.